These 6 T cell receptor beta chains came from one sample sequenced in a study of blood T cell repertoires in COVID-19. Assay used: immunoSEQ multiplex PCR; TCRdb lists only in-frame clones, some missing. The data show 200,000 to 250,000 clones, with approximately 86% seen just once and approximately 4% held by the top ten. The source material was peripheral blood. Receptor source: a woman aged 80 or over with acute or convalescent COVID-19.

This clone was found a few times. This chain uses TRBV2 with TRBJ1-2, with 10 bases identical to TRBD1. This CDR3 spans 15 amino acids. Germline CDR1 SNHLY, CDR2 FYNNEI. J gave up 6 bases and V 6 bases, and 10 bases lay outside the gene matches. In DNA form, the CDR3 reads TGTGCCAGCAGGTCCGGGGACAGGGGTTCCCATGGCTACACCTTC. Protein sequence: CASRSGDRGSHGYTF.

V gene TRBV7-2 combines with J gene TRBJ1-2; D is undetermined. Trimming removed 0 bases at V and 5 bases at J, with 13 bases between. The CDR3 covers 15 residues. The germline V gene has CDR1 SGHTA and CDR2 FQGNSA. The CDR3 loop reads CASSLAREGIYGYTF. For the CDR3, the DNA is TGTGCCAGCAGCTTAGCTCGGGAGGGAATTTATGGCTACACCTTC.

The gene calls are TRBV11-1 and TRBJ2-5; 9 nucleotides line up with TRBD2. With V trimmed by 5 bases and J by 2 bases, 9 bases remained unmatched. This CDR3 comprises 16 residues. Germline V gene data show CDR1 as SGHAT and CDR2 as FQDESV (reference sequence). The CDR3 is CASSPTTSGSQETQYF. For the CDR3, the DNA is TGTGCCAGCAGCCCGACCACTAGCGGGTCACAAGAGACCCAGTACTTC.

The chain joins TRBV28 to TRBJ1-1; TRBD1 matches 11 bases. The V segment lost 5 bases and the J segment 0 bases; nucleotides outside the gene matches: 2. CDR1 is MDHEN, CDR2 SYDVKM, per germline. This CDR3 is 15 amino acids long. CDR3 nucleotides: TGTGCCAGCAGTCCGGGACAGGGGGTGAACACTGAAGCTTTCTTT. Translation gives CASSPGQGVNTEAFF.

The V gene is TRBV3-1 (or the pseudogene TRBV3-2), the J gene TRBJ1-4; 10 bases agree with TRBD1. Germline V lookup: CDR1 LGHDT, CDR2 YNNKEL (reference sequence). This CDR3 has 15 amino acids. With 5 bases clipped from V and 8 bases from J, the junction kept 8 bases outside the gene matches. CDR3 residues: CASSRTGQGWEKLFF. The CDR3 DNA sequence: TGTGCCAGCAGCAGGACGGGACAGGGGTGGGAAAAACTGTTTTTT.

The chain uses TRBV2 and TRBJ2-3; D is uncertain. The length of the CDR3 is 13 residues. Trimming left V 4 bases short and J 2 bases short, with 7 bases between. Germline lookup yields CDR1 SNHLY and CDR2 FYNNEI. The CDR3 DNA sequence: TGTGCCAGCAGTGGCGACACCACAGATACGCAGTATTTT. It translates to CASSGDTTDTQYF.